This T cell receptor (beta chain) was identified in a study of glioma-infiltrating T cells after dendritic cell vaccination. The CDR3 runs to 16 residues. V shed 4 bases and J shed 4 bases, with 14 bases lying between them. The germline CDR1 and CDR2 sequences are MNHNY and SVGAGI (reference sequence). Only in-frame clones appear in the TCRdb table, and some are missing; sequencing was by immunoSEQ multiplex PCR. The sample contains roughly 100,000 clones, 81% of which appear only once. Source: blood, taken before dendritic cell vaccination. The chain links TRBV6-6 to TRBJ1-6; D is unclear. This sequence originates from a human donor with glioblastoma. The CDR3 DNA is TGTGCCAGCAGTTCTTCTTTGTGGGCTTATAATTCACCCCTCCACTTT. Protein sequence: CASSSSLWAYNSPLHF.